The 27 T cell receptor beta chains below all came from one sample that was sequenced in a study of early T cells in non-severe SARS-CoV-2 infection. One entry per CDR3 protein results from TCRdb running MiXCR on the 5' RACE reads. The data contain approximately 90,000 distinct CDR3 sequences, approximately 15% of them singletons. The sample in question was whole blood, obtained at baseline. The receptors originated from an adult who was a healthcare worker with PCR-confirmed SARS-CoV-2 infection or an uninfected control (not recorded which).

This clonotype was detected a few times. The chain employs TRBV5-1 and TRBJ2-5, with D possibly matching TRBD2 (8 bases). The V gene's germline CDR1 is SGHRS and CDR2 YFSETQ. The CDR3 runs to 16 residues. Trimming took off 4 bases at V and 1 base at J, with 17 bases between the two ends. The CDR3 loop reads CASSRGGAGGQETQYF. The CDR3 nucleotides are TGCGCCAGCAGCAGAGGGGGCGCGGGAGGCCAAGAGACCCAGTACTTC.

J is TRBJ1-1 and V is TRBV7-9, with D possibly being TRBD1 (5 bases). The CDR3 spans 12 residues. V was cut by 4 bases and J by 6 bases, with 9 bases left in between. From germline, CDR1 is SEHNR and CDR2 FQNEAQ (reference sequence). As DNA, the CDR3 is TGTGCCAGCAGCTCAGGGCCCCCTGAAGCTTTCTTT. As protein: CASSSGPPEAFF.

This chain joins TRBV7-2 and TRBJ2-7; D is unclear. CDR3 length: 12 residues. Between the trimmed V and J ends, which lost 2 bases and 2 bases, there was a span of 4 bases. Germline lookup yields CDR1 SGHTA and CDR2 FQGNSA. For the CDR3, the DNA is TGTGCCAGCAGCTTATTACCCTACGAGCAGTACTTC. It is translated as CASSLLPYEQYF.

The rearrangement uses TRBV28 and TRBJ1-1, with a weak D call TRBD1 (6 bases). The germline CDR1 and CDR2 sequences are MDHEN and SYDVKM. The CDR3 is 20 residues long. V was pared by 6 bases and J by 1 base, with 30 bases between. In nucleotides, the CDR3 is TGTGCCAGCAGCACCCCGCCGGGAGGGCAGGGGCGAGGGAAGAACACTGAAGCTTTCTTT. Translated: CASSTPPGGQGRGKNTEAFF.

V is TRBV7-7 and J is TRBJ2-5, with D maybe TRBD2 (6 bases). Looked up from germline, CDR1 is SSHAT and CDR2 is FNYEAQ (reference sequence). V lost 2 bases and J lost 2, with 12 bases in between. There are 15 residues in the CDR3. The CDR3 DNA is TGTGCCAGCAGCTTATGGGTCGGGAGTCAAGAGACCCAGTACTTC. Translated: CASSLWVGSQETQYF.

The V and J genes are TRBV27 and TRBJ2-1; 8 nucleotides match TRBD2. V was pared by 2 bases and J by 9 bases, with 6 bases of the junction left unmatched. The CDR3 length is 14 residues. CDR1 MNHEY and CDR2 SMNVEV come from the germline V gene (reference sequence). CDR3 sequence: CASSLGTSFGEQFF. The CDR3 DNA is TGTGCCAGCAGTTTAGGGACTAGTTTTGGTGAGCAGTTCTTC.

This clonotype was counted a few times. This chain links TRBV29-1 with TRBJ2-1; 12 bases map to TRBD2. Germline trimming cut 2 bases from V and 7 bases from J; bases unmatched to any gene: 3. Per the germline V gene, CDR1 is SQVTM and CDR2 is ANQGSEA. The CDR3 has 14 residues. CDR3: CSVESTSGRNEQFF. The CDR3 coding sequence is TGCAGCGTTGAATCGACTAGCGGGAGAAATGAGCAGTTCTTC.

This clonotype was seen a handful of times. The chain joins TRBV4-1 to TRBJ2-7; 13 nucleotides match TRBD2. This CDR3 has 19 amino acids. Germline CDR1 reads MGHRA; CDR2 reads YSYEKL. Trimming cost V 1 base and J 3 bases; bases outside gene matches: 12. The CDR3 DNA reads TGCGCCAGCAGCCAAGCTGTGACTAGCGGGAGGCCCCTGGGCTACGAGCAGTACTTC. Residues: CASSQAVTSGRPLGYEQYF.

Many counts were recorded for this clonotype. The CDR3 protein is CSARDPTGGVQWNSPLHF. CDR3 in DNA: TGCAGTGCTAGAGACCCAACCGGGGGGGTTCAGTGGAATTCACCCCTCCACTTT. This chain links TRBV20-1 with TRBJ1-6, with D maybe TRBD1 (5 bases). The CDR3 covers 18 residues. The germline V gene has CDR1 DFQATT and CDR2 SNEGSKA (reference sequence). V was pared by 0 bases and J by 7 bases, with 22 bases between.

The rearrangement joins TRBV24-1 to TRBJ2-2; TRBD1 matches at 10 bases. This CDR3 comprises 18 residues. Losses at the gene ends were 5 bases for V and 6 bases for J; bases not matched to a gene: 14. Germline-derived CDR1 and CDR2 are KGHDR and SFDVKD. The CDR3 loop reads CATSVYGTGALGPGELFF. Written as DNA, the CDR3 is TGTGCCACCAGTGTTTACGGGACAGGGGCCCTCGGACCCGGGGAGCTGTTTTTT.

This clonotype showed up just a few times. V gene TRBV7-8 combines with J gene TRBJ1-3; no clear D. Trimming stripped 1 base from V and 0 bases from J, with 7 bases between. The CDR3 is 15 amino acids. Germline V lookup: CDR1 SGHVS, CDR2 FQNEAQ. The CDR3 region has the DNA TGTGCCAGCAGCTTAGGGCTGACCTCTGGAAACACCATATATTTT. This gives the protein CASSLGLTSGNTIYF.

The V call is TRBV19, the J call TRBJ2-1, with 10 bases that match TRBD2. Trimming removed 6 bases from V and 2 bases from J; junction bases left unmatched: 4. CDR1 is LNHDA, CDR2 SQIVND, per germline (reference sequence). The CDR3 loop spans 15 amino acids. DNA for the CDR3: TGTGCCAGTAGACGAGCGGGAGGGCCCTACAATGAGCAGTTCTTC. Residues: CASRRAGGPYNEQFF.

This clonotype was counted only a few times. The chain joins TRBV7-9 to TRBJ2-1, with TRBD1 identical over 7 bases. Losses at the gene ends were 1 base for V and 8 bases for J; bases not matched to a gene: 5. Germline V gene data show CDR1 as SEHNR and CDR2 as FQNEAQ (reference sequence). This CDR3 has 14 residues. CDR3 amino acids: CASSLGAGGDEQFF. The CDR3 coding sequence is TGTGCCAGCAGCTTAGGTGCAGGGGGTGATGAGCAGTTCTTC. The whole variable domain, filled in from reference TRBV7-9 and TRBJ2-1, reads DTGVSQNPRHKITKRGQNVTFRCDPISEHNRLYWYRQTLGQGPEFLTYFQNEAQLEKSRLLSDRFSAERPKGSFSTLEIQRTEQGDSAMYLCASSLGAGGDEQFFGPGTRLTVL.

This chain links TRBV3-1 with TRBJ1-2; TRBD1 is a possible D gene (6 bases). The CDR3 spans 11 residues. The germline V gene has CDR1 LGHDT and CDR2 YNNKEL (reference sequence). V dropped 5 bases and J dropped 13 bases, with 14 bases sitting between them. The CDR3 loop reads CASSTYRDTTF. Here the CDR3 DNA reads TGTGCCAGCAGCACCTACCGGGACACCACCTTC.

The CDR3: CASSYEGAPGNNSPLHF. Here the CDR3 DNA reads TGTGCCAGCAGTTACGAGGGAGCCCCGGGGAATAATTCACCCCTCCACTTT. The J gene is TRBJ1-6, the V gene TRBV6-5, with D unresolved. Germline CDR1 is MNHEY and CDR2 is SVGAGI. Trimming cost V 2 bases and J 5 bases, with 16 bases left between them. This CDR3 contains 17 residues.

This clonotype showed up just a few times. V and J are TRBV7-2 and TRBJ2-5; D call uncertain. The CDR3 loop spans 14 amino acids. The V end lost 5 bases, the J end lost 1 base, and 11 bases lay between the germline ends. Germline V gene data show CDR1 as SGHTA and CDR2 as FQGNSA. The CDR3 coding sequence is TGTGCCAGCAGCGGATTGGTCCTCCAAGAGACCCAGTACTTC. Amino acids: CASSGLVLQETQYF.

This clonotype was counted at least ten times. V is TRBV28 and J is TRBJ2-5; TRBD1 agrees at 9 bases. Germline CDR1 and CDR2: MDHEN and SYDVKM. The CDR3 loop spans 16 amino acids. Germline trimming cut 3 bases from V and 5 bases from J; bases unmatched to any gene: 10. The CDR3: CASSLFGQGKLETQYF. The DNA of the CDR3 is TGTGCCAGCAGTTTGTTTGGACAGGGGAAGTTGGAGACCCAGTACTTC.

This clonotype was counted a few times. DNA for the CDR3: TGTGCCAGCAGCTTGGACGGTATCTACGAGCAGTACTTC. Translation gives CASSLDGIYEQYF. This rearrangement joins TRBV5-4 to TRBJ2-7; D ambiguous. Between the trimmed V and J ends, which lost 0 bases and 3 bases, there was a span of 7 bases. The CDR3 spans 13 residues. Germline assignment: CDR1 SGHNT and CDR2 YYREEE (reference sequence).

As DNA, the CDR3 is TGCAGTGCTAGTGGGGCTAGCGGCAAAAACATTCAGTACTTC. This encodes CSASGASGKNIQYF. This chain links TRBV20-1 with TRBJ2-4, with TRBD2 identical over 7 bases. The CDR3 extends over 14 amino acids. J was trimmed by 3 bases and V by 3 bases; bases with no gene match: 5. Germline V gives CDR1 DFQATT, CDR2 SNEGSKA (reference sequence).

This rearrangement joins TRBV2 to TRBJ2-5, with unresolved D. The CDR3 has 12 residues. Trimming took off 4 bases at V and 5 bases at J, with 8 bases between the two ends. CDR1 and CDR2 (germline): SNHLY, FYNNEI. This chain's CDR3 is CASSVRGETQYF. Written as DNA, the CDR3 is TGTGCCAGCAGTGTAAGAGGCGAGACCCAGTACTTC.

The table lists this clonotype with many counts. This sequence joins TRBV5-1 and TRBJ2-1, with 8 bases fitting TRBD2. The germline V gene encodes CDR1 SGHRS and CDR2 YFSETQ. Unmatched junction bases numbered 3, after V lost 2 bases and J lost 5 bases. This CDR3 spans 14 amino acids. The CDR3 reads CASSLKRENNEQFF. The CDR3 bases are TGCGCCAGCAGCTTAAAGCGGGAGAACAATGAGCAGTTCTTC.

This clonotype has more than one count but fewer than ten. The chain joins TRBV12-3 or TRBV12-4 to TRBJ2-7; weak D call: TRBD1 (5 bases). The V and J ends lost 5 bases and 3 bases respectively, with 14 bases between them. The CDR3 sequence is 14 residues long. CDR3 bases: TGTGCCAGCAGTCTAACGACAGCCCTCTACGAGCAGTACTTC. Amino acid sequence: CASSLTTALYEQYF.

The gene calls are TRBV11-2 and TRBJ1-4; D perhaps matches TRBD1 (5 bases). The CDR3 loop spans 14 amino acids. The germline CDR1 and CDR2 sequences are SGHAT and FQNNGV. V lost 6 bases, J lost 8 bases, and 16 bases lay in between. The CDR3 spells CASSYLQAQEKLFF. The CDR3 coding sequence is TGTGCCAGCAGTTACTTACAGGCCCAGGAAAAACTGTTTTTT.

The J gene is TRBJ2-5, the V gene TRBV4-2, with D maybe TRBD1 (6 bases). V was cut by 1 base and J by 2 bases, with 17 bases left in between. In germline, CDR1 is LGHNA, CDR2 YNFKEQ. The length of the CDR3 is 17 residues. The CDR3 DNA follows: TGTGCCAGCAGCCAAGGGGGGCCTATCGGCGTACAAGAGACCCAGTACTTC. This encodes CASSQGGPIGVQETQYF.

V is TRBV7-2 and J is TRBJ1-2, with 7 positions matching TRBD1. V lost 5 bases and J lost 4; bases outside the gene matches: 13. The CDR3 has 16 amino acids. In germline, CDR1 is SGHTA, CDR2 FQGNSA. The CDR3 DNA is TGTGCCAGCAGCCCACTCTCCGGACAGGAGATCTATGGCTACACCTTC. This gives the protein CASSPLSGQEIYGYTF. Filled out from reference TRBV7-2 and TRBJ1-2, the complete variable domain reads GAGVSQSPSNKVTEKGKDVELRCDPISGHTALYWYRQSLGQGLEFLIYFQGNSAPDKSGLPSDRFSAERTGGSVSTLTIQRTQQEDSAVYLCASSPLSGQEIYGYTFGSGTRLTVV.

CDR3 in DNA: TGTGCCAGCAGTTTAACGACTAGCGGGGCCAGCTCCTACGAGCAGTACTTC. It yields the protein CASSLTTSGASSYEQYF. The rearrangement joins TRBV28 to TRBJ2-7; TRBD2 matches at 11 bases. In germline, CDR1 is MDHEN, CDR2 SYDVKM. CDR3 length: 17 residues. The J segment lost 0 bases and the V segment lost 2 bases, leaving 6 bases of the junction unmatched.

This clonotype appeared many times. The chain has TRBV20-1 and TRBJ1-4, with D perhaps TRBD1 (5 bases). The germline V and J ends were trimmed by 6 bases and 5 bases, with 19 bases remaining between them. Per the germline V gene, CDR1 is DFQATT and CDR2 is SNEGSKA (reference sequence). CDR3 length: 15 amino acids. In DNA, the CDR3 is TGCAGTGCCTCGAATCCACAGGTTGGGAATGAAAAACTGTTTTTT. Translation gives CSASNPQVGNEKLFF.